These T cell receptor beta chains were read from a single sample in a study of control samples from healthy donors and cancer patients. TCRdb keeps only in-frame clones here, not all; method: immunoSEQ multiplex PCR. The table lists over 75,000 clones, roughly four fifths of them singletons. Sequencing was carried out using blood. The receptor source for this set is a man in his sixties in good health. Each CDR3 is given with its conserved first and last residue. The D gene is left open where the match is weak. Where a row states a size, it is once, few, many or the class of an expanded clone; other rows omit it.

V gene: TRBV11-2; J gene: TRBJ1-2; CDR3 length: 14; clone size: few; D gene: .; CDR3 protein: CASSLLNIRYGYTF; CDR3 DNA: TGTGCCAGCAGCTTACTGAATATCAGATATGGCTACACCTTC
V gene: TRBV11-2; J gene: TRBJ2-7; CDR3 length: 15; clone size: .; D gene: .; CDR3 protein: CASSLDKQSSYEQYF; CDR3 DNA: TGTGCCAGCAGCTTAGATAAGCAGAGCTCCTACGAGCAGTACTTC
V gene: TRBV28; J gene: TRBJ2-7; CDR3 length: 15; clone size: few; D gene: .; CDR3 protein: CASRQRLGGIYEQYF; CDR3 DNA: TGTGCCAGCAGGCAAAGACTCGGGGGTATATACGAGCAGTACTTC
V gene: TRBV3-1/TRBV3-2; J gene: TRBJ2-7; CDR3 length: 15; clone size: .; D gene: TRBD2; CDR3 protein: CASSQDSSGSYEQYF; CDR3 DNA: TGTGCCAGCAGCCAAGACTCTAGCGGTTCCTACGAGCAGTACTTC
V gene: TRBV6-5; J gene: TRBJ2-7; CDR3 length: 13; clone size: once; D gene: TRBD2; CDR3 protein: CASSRTSNHEQYF; CDR3 DNA: TGTGCCAGCAGTCGGACTAGCAACCACGAGCAGTACTTC
V gene: TRBV11-2; J gene: TRBJ1-5; CDR3 length: 15; clone size: .; D gene: .; CDR3 protein: CASSAGQHSNQPQHF; CDR3 DNA: TGTGCCAGCAGCGCCGGACAGCATAGCAATCAGCCCCAGCATTTT
V gene: TRBV4-2; J gene: TRBJ2-5; CDR3 length: 16; clone size: .; D gene: TRBD2; CDR3 protein: CASSQERLAGGETQYF; CDR3 DNA: TGTGCCAGCAGCCAAGAGAGGCTAGCGGGGGGGGAGACCCAGTACTTC
V gene: TRBV28; J gene: TRBJ2-1; CDR3 length: 17; clone size: .; D gene: TRBD1; CDR3 protein: CASSGRRWDRASHEQFF; CDR3 DNA: TGTGCCAGCAGTGGGCGCCGCTGGGACAGGGCGTCTCATGAGCAGTTCTTC
V gene: TRBV6-5; J gene: TRBJ1-1; CDR3 length: 14; clone size: .; D gene: TRBD1; CDR3 protein: CASRRGQTNTEAFF; CDR3 DNA: TGTGCCAGCAGACGGGGACAGACGAACACTGAAGCTTTCTTT
V gene: TRBV27; J gene: TRBJ2-1; CDR3 length: 10; clone size: .; D gene: .; CDR3 protein: CASSFPRPVF; CDR3 DNA: TGTGCCAGCAGTTTTCCCCGCCCCGTCTTC
V gene: TRBV5-1; J gene: TRBJ2-3; CDR3 length: 17; clone size: .; D gene: TRBD2; CDR3 protein: CASSLRSSGGLTDTQYF; CDR3 DNA: TGCGCCAGCAGCTTGAGGTCTAGCGGGGGTTTAACAGATACGCAGTATTTT
V gene: TRBV6-6; J gene: TRBJ2-5; CDR3 length: 18; clone size: .; D gene: .; CDR3 protein: CASSRANRGPEILGTQYF; CDR3 DNA: TGTGCCAGCAGTCGGGCAAACCGGGGACCCGAAATCCTTGGGACCCAGTACTTC
V gene: TRBV5-1; J gene: TRBJ2-7; CDR3 length: 18; clone size: .; D gene: TRBD2; CDR3 protein: CASSWGEASSGGTYEQYF; CDR3 DNA: TGCGCCAGCAGCTGGGGAGAAGCTTCTAGCGGGGGTACCTACGAGCAGTACTTC
V gene: TRBV3-1/TRBV3-2; J gene: TRBJ2-3; CDR3 length: 15; clone size: .; D gene: .; CDR3 protein: CASSRDYARTDTQYF; CDR3 DNA: TGTGCCAGCAGCCGCGATTATGCCCGGACAGATACGCAGTATTTT
V gene: TRBV19; J gene: TRBJ1-5; CDR3 length: 14; clone size: .; D gene: .; CDR3 protein: CASSMGKSNQPQHF; CDR3 DNA: TGTGCCAGTAGTATGGGAAAAAGCAATCAGCCCCAGCATTTT
V gene: TRBV6-5; J gene: TRBJ2-3; CDR3 length: 16; clone size: .; D gene: .; CDR3 protein: CASSYSTSGNTDTQYF; CDR3 DNA: TGTGCCAGCAGTTACTCAACCAGCGGTAACACAGATACGCAGTATTTT
V gene: TRBV3-1/TRBV3-2; J gene: TRBJ2-4; CDR3 length: 17; clone size: few; D gene: TRBD2; CDR3 protein: CASSPGTRKTLSWIQYF; CDR3 DNA: TGTGCCAGCAGTCCCGGGACTAGAAAAACATTATCGTGGATTCAGTACTTC
V gene: TRBV28; J gene: TRBJ1-5; CDR3 length: 15; clone size: .; D gene: TRBD1; CDR3 protein: CASSLRQGAWQPQHF; CDR3 DNA: TGTGCCAGCAGTTTGCGACAGGGGGCCTGGCAGCCCCAGCATTTT
V gene: TRBV7-9; J gene: TRBJ1-1; CDR3 length: 15; clone size: .; D gene: TRBD1; CDR3 protein: CASSFYGQGSTEAFF; CDR3 DNA: TGTGCCAGCAGCTTTTATGGACAGGGGAGCACTGAAGCTTTCTTT
V gene: TRBV5-1; J gene: TRBJ2-3; CDR3 length: 13; clone size: .; D gene: .; CDR3 protein: CASSGTVTDTQYF; CDR3 DNA: TGCGCCAGCAGCGGGACTGTAACAGATACGCAGTATTTT
V gene: TRBV5-4; J gene: TRBJ2-3; CDR3 length: 18; clone size: .; D gene: TRBD2; CDR3 protein: CASSLSRRSGVSTDTQYF; CDR3 DNA: TGTGCCAGCAGCTTGTCTCGTCGTAGCGGGGTTAGCACAGATACGCAGTATTTT
V gene: TRBV4-1; J gene: TRBJ2-7; CDR3 length: 19; clone size: .; D gene: .; CDR3 protein: CASSQERDSHLADHSEQYF; CDR3 DNA: TGCGCCAGCAGCCAAGAGAGGGACAGTCATCTAGCGGACCACTCCGAGCAGTACTTC
V gene: TRBV28; J gene: TRBJ2-7; CDR3 length: 13; clone size: .; D gene: .; CDR3 protein: CASSFLPSYEQYF; CDR3 DNA: TGTGCCAGCAGTTTCCTCCCGTCCTACGAGCAGTACTTC
V gene: TRBV11-1; J gene: TRBJ2-5; CDR3 length: 13; clone size: .; D gene: TRBD1; CDR3 protein: CASSPTTGSLDYF; CDR3 DNA: TGTGCCAGCAGCCCCACGACAGGGTCCTTAGATTACTTC
V gene: TRBV5-6; J gene: TRBJ1-2; CDR3 length: 14; clone size: .; D gene: .; CDR3 protein: CASSLIFPEAGYTF; CDR3 DNA: TGTGCCAGCAGCTTGATTTTCCCGGAAGCCGGCTACACCTTC
V gene: TRBV19; J gene: TRBJ2-7; CDR3 length: 16; clone size: .; D gene: .; CDR3 protein: CASSIGRGSPSYEQYF; CDR3 DNA: TGTGCCAGTAGTATAGGTAGAGGGAGTCCCTCCTACGAGCAGTACTTC
V gene: TRBV5-1; J gene: TRBJ2-7; CDR3 length: 16; clone size: once; D gene: .; CDR3 protein: CASSLSILGRPYEQYF; CDR3 DNA: TGCGCCAGCAGCTTGAGTATTCTAGGGCGTCCCTACGAGCAGTACTTC
V gene: TRBV7-8; J gene: TRBJ1-6; CDR3 length: 17; clone size: .; D gene: .; CDR3 protein: CASSLFVASSYNSPLHF; CDR3 DNA: TGTGCCAGCAGCTTATTCGTTGCGAGCTCCTATAATTCACCCCTCCACTTT